This T cell receptor (beta chain) was profiled in a study of blood T cell repertoires in COVID-19. Study summary: Both acute and convalescent COVID-19 samples were obtained from the United States, Italy and Spain.

Measured with immunoSEQ multiplex PCR; TCRdb has only the in-frame clones, and not every one. This table has 300,000 to 350,000 clones, 85% to 95% appearing once. The CDR3 contains 17 residues. Individuals drawn from about 26 US areas were roughly 18 to 95 years old. Cohort placement rested on clinical history that participants reported themselves. The receptor was isolated from a young woman who had been exposed to COVID-19. Sequenced: PBMCs or T cells enriched from blood (not recorded which). This chain joins TRBV21-1 and TRBJ2-3; the table assigns TRBD1, which was not confirmed against the DNA. TRBV21-1 is a pseudogene. CDR3 residues: CASSKPNRERGTDTQYF. CDR3 nucleotide sequence: TGTGCCAGCAGCAAACCGAACAGGGAAAGGGGCACAGATACGCAGTATTTT.